A single sample gave rise to the 9 T cell receptor beta chains below, sequenced in a study of T cells after yellow fever vaccination. TCRdb recomputed calls from the 5' RACE reads with MiXCR, one row per CDR3 protein. The sample lists about 340,000 distinct CDR3 sequences, around 12% occurring once. The specimen comprised CD4+ T cells sorted from PBMCs, sampled 15 days after the yellow fever booster vaccination. The receptor source for this set is a man between 18 and 35 years old who received the YFV17D yellow fever vaccine.

The genes are TRBV7-9 and TRBJ2-3; D gene uncertain. The CDR3 runs to 14 residues. In germline, CDR1 is SEHNR, CDR2 FQNEAQ (reference sequence). The ends were cut back, 1 base at V and 6 bases at J, with 11 bases in the middle. The DNA of the CDR3 is TGTGCCAGCAGCTTAGTTCCCGCCTCGGATACGCAGTATTTT. As protein: CASSLVPASDTQYF.

V usage is TRBV7-2 and J usage is TRBJ2-2, with 15 nucleotides matching TRBD2. CDR1 SGHTA and CDR2 FQGNSA come from the germline V gene. The CDR3 sequence is 16 residues long. After removal of 4 bases from V and 4 bases from J, the junction contained 1 base not matched to a gene. DNA for the CDR3: TGTGCCAGCAGCTGGGGACTAGCGGGGGGCACCGGGGAGCTGTTTTTT. As protein: CASSWGLAGGTGELFF. The full variable domain, rest sourced from reference TRBV7-2 and TRBJ2-2, is GAGVSQSPSNKVTEKGKDVELRCDPISGHTALYWYRQSLGQGLEFLIYFQGNSAPDKSGLPSDRFSAERTGGSVSTLTIQRTQQEDSAVYLCASSWGLAGGTGELFFGEGSRLTVL.

The chain has TRBV7-3 and TRBJ2-2; 10 nucleotides line up with TRBD2. The CDR3 spans 17 residues. From germline, CDR1 is SGHTA and CDR2 FQGTGA. The trim removed 2 bases at V and 3 bases at J, leaving 6 bases unmatched. CDR3 region: CASSLPKRGGDTGELFF. CDR3 DNA sequence: TGTGCCAGCAGCTTACCCAAGCGGGGGGGAGACACCGGGGAGCTGTTTTTT.

This sequence joins TRBV7-8 and TRBJ1-4; TRBD1 agrees at 10 bases. CDR1 is SGHVS, CDR2 FQNEAQ, per germline. There are 16 residues in the CDR3. Trimming cost V 1 base and J 8 bases; bases outside gene matches: 7. The CDR3 nucleotides read TGTGCCAGCAGCTTAGAATCCGGGACAGGGGACGAAAAACTGTTTTTT. Encoded protein: CASSLESGTGDEKLFF.

This clonotype was seen a handful of times. The CDR3 DNA reads TGTGCCAGCAGTTTATCCCTAGCGGGCTTAACCTACGAGCAGTACTTC. This encodes CASSLSLAGLTYEQYF. The chain has TRBV28 and TRBJ2-7, with 8 bases aligning to TRBD2. The CDR3 spans 16 residues. V lost 1 base to trimming and J lost 2 bases; unmatched junction nucleotides: 7. Germline CDR1 reads MDHEN; CDR2 reads SYDVKM.

The rearrangement joins TRBV10-3 to TRBJ2-2; TRBD1 might be the D (6 bases). V lost 6 bases, J lost 3 bases, and 14 bases lay in between. CDR1 and CDR2 from the germline V gene are ENHRY and SYGVKD. The CDR3 is made up of 15 amino acids. DNA for the CDR3: TGTGCCATCAGGCCAGACAGGCCGGACACCGGGGAGCTGTTTTTT. It translates to CAIRPDRPDTGELFF.

As concerns this clonotype: An end of the junction differs from the germline gene, which may be a read error. CDR3 amino acids: CASSQGRTGGTGELFF. The CDR3 DNA reads as TGCGCCAGTAGCCAAGGAAGGACAGGGGGCACCGGGGAGCTGTTTTTT. The J gene is TRBJ2-2, the V gene TRBV4-3; TRBD1 agrees at 10 bases. The CDR3 extends over 16 amino acids. Germline V gene data show CDR1 as LGHNA and CDR2 as YSLEER.

V usage is TRBV5-1 and J usage is TRBJ1-1, with D tentatively TRBD1 (6 bases). Trimming pared 7 bases from V and 4 bases from J, leaving 14 bases between. Germline V gives CDR1 SGHRS, CDR2 YFSETQ. This CDR3 comprises 13 residues. In DNA, the CDR3 is TGCGCCAGCGCCCAGGGGAGTTTCACTGAAGCTTTCTTT. Its protein product is CASAQGSFTEAFF.

This clonotype was recorded at least ten times. The chain employs TRBV19 and TRBJ1-4; no clear D. This CDR3 region has 11 residues. The germline V and J ends were trimmed by 9 bases and 7 bases, with 9 bases remaining between them. Germline V CDR1 and CDR2: LNHDA, SQIVND (reference sequence). The CDR3 bases are TGTGCCAGCAGCATAGGTGAAAAACTGTTTTTT. Its translation: CASSIGEKLFF.